The present T cell receptor (beta chain) was sequenced within a study of beta chain features in type 1 diabetes. The study, taken as a whole, reports: Among all four CD4+ subsets, Type 1 diabetes patients had TCRB CDR3s that were moderately but significantly shorter.

For this clone: Its antigen is as yet unknown.

The whole isolated RNA underwent reverse transcription, so sequencing captured expressed TCRB transcripts. Profiling relied on immunoSEQ multiplex PCR, and the TCRdb table lists in-frame clones only, not all of them. Here the sample spans a few hundred thousand clones, 13% being singletons. CDR1 and CDR2 from the germline V gene are LGHNA and YNFKEQ. V lost 1 base, J lost 1 base, and 6 bases stayed unmatched. The CDR3 is 17 residues long. The sequenced material came from naive CD4+ T cells from blood. The source is a woman under 30 with type 1 diabetes. The chain combines TRBV4-2 with TRBJ2-4, with 8 bases matching TRBD2. The CDR3 DNA sequence: TGTGCCAGCAGCCAAGTAGGCGGGAGGACGGCCAAAAACATTCAGTACTTC. The encoded protein is CASSQVGGRTAKNIQYF.